One and the same sample provided the 22 T cell receptor beta chains below, sequenced in a study of T cell responses to AZD1222 COVID-19 vaccine. Assay: immunoSEQ multiplex PCR; the TCRdb copy retains only in-frame clones and omits some. The sample lists over 70,000 clones; 85% to 90% were seen once. Specimen: peripheral blood, collected on day 0 of MenACWY control vaccination. These receptors originate from an adult in good health.

This clone showed up many times. This specimen includes other DNA sequences encoding the same CDR3. This rearrangement joins TRBV7-8 to TRBJ2-7; no clear D gene. Germline CDR1 is SGHVS and CDR2 is FQNEAQ. The CDR3 sequence is 12 residues long. Trimming left V 5 bases short and J 0 bases short, with 5 bases between. This CDR3 reads CASSPLSYEQYF. DNA for the CDR3: TGTGCCAGCAGCCCCCTCTCCTACGAGCAGTACTTC.

This clone was picked up one time. The rearrangement uses TRBV4-2 and TRBJ1-6; no clear D gene. The germline V gene encodes CDR1 LGHNA and CDR2 YNFKEQ. V dropped 1 base and J dropped 2 bases, with 12 bases sitting between them. CDR3 length equals 17 residues. CDR3 nucleotide sequence: TGTGCCAGCAGCCAAGGCGAAACATCCACCTATAATTCACCCCTCCACTTT. Amino acid sequence: CASSQGETSTYNSPLHF.

This chain joins TRBV24-1 and TRBJ1-4; D is possibly TRBD1 (5 bases). CDR1 is KGHDR and CDR2 is SFDVKD in the germline V gene. The germline V and J ends were trimmed by 3 bases and 8 bases, with 18 bases remaining between them. This CDR3 spans 16 amino acids. CDR3 nucleotide sequence: TGTGCCACCAGTGATGACCGGGGCCCAACTGGAGAAAAACTGTTTTTT. It translates to CATSDDRGPTGEKLFF.

The chain is built from TRBV5-4 and TRBJ2-7, with D possibly being TRBD2 (6 bases). The CDR3 covers 14 residues. Germline V gene lookup returns CDR1 SGHNT and CDR2 YYREEE (reference sequence). V gave up 4 bases and J gave up 2 bases, with 13 bases separating them. This chain's CDR3 is CASSARTTPYEQYF. CDR3 DNA: TGTGCCAGCAGCGCCCGGACTACGCCCTACGAGCAGTACTTC.

The V and J genes are TRBV30 and TRBJ2-5, with a weak D call TRBD1 (5 bases). V lost 4 bases, J lost 4 bases, and 16 bases lay in between. The CDR3 length is 14 residues. Germline V gives CDR1 GTSNPN, CDR2 SVGIG (reference sequence). The CDR3 reads CAWKVDSRAETQYF. In DNA, the CDR3 is TGTGCCTGGAAGGTCGATTCCAGGGCAGAGACCCAGTACTTC.

This chain links TRBV28 with TRBJ2-3, with a weak D call TRBD1 (6 bases). Trimming cost V 1 base and J 6 bases, with 11 bases left between them. The CDR3 covers 14 residues. Germline CDR1 MDHEN, CDR2 SYDVKM. The CDR3 sequence is CASSLSDSSDTQYF. For the CDR3, the DNA is TGTGCCAGCAGTTTATCGGACAGCTCGGATACGCAGTATTTT.

CDR3 protein: CASSPSTSGILDTQYF. CDR3 in DNA: TGTGCCAGCAGCCCCTCGACTAGCGGGATCTTAGATACGCAGTATTTT. The V call is TRBV6-2 or TRBV6-3, the J call TRBJ2-3; 11 bases align to TRBD2. The germline V gene encodes CDR1 MNHEY and CDR2 SVGEGT. V was pared by 6 bases and J by 5 bases, with 10 bases of the junction left unmatched. This CDR3 region has 16 residues.

J is TRBJ1-2 and V is TRBV29-1; D is perhaps TRBD1 (6 bases). The CDR3 consists of 11 residues. The ends were cut back, 6 bases at V and 6 bases at J, with 11 bases in the middle. Germline V gives CDR1 SQVTM, CDR2 ANQGSEA. The CDR3 DNA reads as TGCAGCGTATACCAGGGGAATGGCTACACCTTC. Its protein is CSVYQGNGYTF. Full variable domain (remainder filled in from reference TRBV29-1 and TRBJ1-2): SAVISQKPSRDICQRGTSLTIQCQVDSQVTMMFWYRQQPGQSLTLIATANQGSEATYESGFVIDKFPISRPNLTFSTLTVSNMSPEDSSIYLCSVYQGNGYTFGSGTRLTVV.

The chain carries TRBV30 and TRBJ1-1, with 9 bases that match TRBD1. Per the germline V gene, CDR1 is GTSNPN and CDR2 is SVGIG (reference sequence). The CDR3 is made up of 13 amino acids. V lost 7 bases to trimming and J lost 4 bases; unmatched junction nucleotides: 7. In DNA, the CDR3 is TGTGCCTTGGACAGGGGTTTGAGCACTGAAGCTTTCTTT. Translated, it gives CALDRGLSTEAFF.

This clone was detected only once. J is TRBJ1-6 and V is TRBV6-2 or TRBV6-3; D gene uncertain. V was trimmed by 2 bases and J by 9 bases, leaving 5 bases between them. Germline V gives CDR1 MNHEY, CDR2 SVGEGT. The CDR3 covers 12 residues. The CDR3: CASSYPGSPLHF. The CDR3, as DNA: TGTGCCAGCAGTTACCCGGGTTCACCCCTCCACTTT.

The CDR3 DNA reads as TGTGCCATCAGTGAGTTGGTCACAGCCCAAAACTATGGCTACACCTTC. Protein product: CAISELVTAQNYGYTF. The gene calls are TRBV10-3 and TRBJ1-2; D gene uncertain. This CDR3 is 16 amino acids long. Germline CDR1 reads ENHRY; CDR2 reads SYGVKD. The germline V and J ends were trimmed by 1 base and 2 bases, with 14 bases remaining between them.

This chain joins TRBV6-6 and TRBJ2-7, with 10 bases matching TRBD2. Losses at the gene ends were 8 bases for V and 2 bases for J; bases not matched to a gene: 6. Germline CDR1 and CDR2: MNHNY and SVGAGI (reference sequence). This CDR3 is built from 14 residues. The CDR3 here is CASGVTSGPYEQYF. The CDR3 bases are TGTGCCAGCGGGGTGACTAGCGGGCCCTACGAGCAGTACTTC.

J is TRBJ1-6 and V is TRBV7-2; D may be TRBD1 (5 bases). The CDR3 is 15 residues long. V was clipped by 2 bases and J by 8 bases, with 13 bases between them. Germline V CDR1 and CDR2: SGHTA, FQGNSA. The CDR3 loop is CASSLKTEGYSPLHF. The CDR3 nucleotides read TGTGCCAGCAGCTTAAAAACCGAGGGGTATTCACCCCTCCACTTT.

The chain is built from TRBV19 and TRBJ1-1; D possibly corresponds to TRBD1 (6 bases). The germline gives CDR1 LNHDA, CDR2 SQIVND (reference sequence). CDR3 length: 17 residues. V lost 5 bases, J lost 6 bases, and 25 bases lay in between. The CDR3 is CASSLSADGGRGAEAFF. CDR3 DNA: TGTGCCAGTAGTCTATCCGCCGACGGGGGGCGCGGGGCTGAAGCTTTCTTT.

The CDR3 DNA is TGTGCCAGCAGTTACTCGTTAGGGATTCAGCCCCAGCATTTT. Encoded protein: CASSYSLGIQPQHF. J is TRBJ1-5 and V is TRBV6-2 or TRBV6-3; no reliable D call. The V gene lost 0 bases and the J gene lost 6 bases, with 9 bases spanning the gap. Looked up from germline, CDR1 is MNHEY and CDR2 is SVGEGT. The CDR3 covers 14 residues.

The chain has TRBV28 and TRBJ1-1; D unresolved. This CDR3 has 18 amino acids. Per the germline V gene, CDR1 is MDHEN and CDR2 is SYDVKM. Between the trimmed V and J ends, which lost 3 bases and 0 bases, there was a span of 20 bases. CDR3 bases: TGTGCCAGCAGTTTGGACGGAACGCGAACCTTAATGAACACTGAAGCTTTCTTT. This sequence encodes CASSLDGTRTLMNTEAFF. Using reference TRBV28 and TRBJ1-1 for the parts outside the CDR3, the full variable domain is DVKVTQSSRYLVKRTGEKVFLECVQDMDHENMFWYRQDPGLGLRLIYFSYDVKMKEKGDIPEGYSVSREKKERFSLILESASTNQTSMYLCASSLDGTRTLMNTEAFFGQGTRLTVV.

The gene calls are TRBV2 and TRBJ2-3, with TRBD1 matching over 10 bases. Unmatched junction bases numbered 5, after V lost 0 bases and J lost 2 bases. Germline values: CDR1 SNHLY, CDR2 FYNNEI. This CDR3 has 17 amino acids. Written as DNA, the CDR3 is TGTGCCAGCAGTGAAGCGCTTAGACAGGGGGCCACAGATACGCAGTATTTT. Protein sequence: CASSEALRQGATDTQYF. Full variable domain (remainder filled in from reference TRBV2 and TRBJ2-3): EPEVTQTPSHQVTQMGQEVILRCVPISNHLYFYWYRQILGQKVEFLVSFYNNEISEKSEIFDDQFSVERPDGSNFTLKIRSTKLEDSAMYFCASSEALRQGATDTQYFGPGTRLTVL.

The chain combines TRBV21-1 with TRBJ1-2; no DNA check was done on the table's D call, TRBD1. TRBV21-1 is an annotated pseudogene. This CDR3 is 17 amino acids long. CDR3 in DNA: TGTGCCAGCAGCAAAGCGAGTAGGACAGGGACGAGCTATGGCTACACCTTC. This gives the protein CASSKASRTGTSYGYTF.

The V and J genes are TRBV6-2 or TRBV6-3 and TRBJ1-1; 9 positions match TRBD1. CDR1 is MNHEY, CDR2 SVGEGT, per germline. J gave up 0 bases and V 6 bases, and 14 bases lay outside the gene matches. The CDR3 extends over 18 amino acids. CDR3 sequence (DNA): TGTGCCAGCAGCCACGACCTCGGACAGGGGAGGATGAACACTGAAGCTTTCTTT. Translating it yields CASSHDLGQGRMNTEAFF.

This chain uses TRBV7-9 with TRBJ1-2; weak D call: TRBD1 (6 bases). The CDR3 contains 14 residues. The germline V gene has CDR1 SEHNR and CDR2 FQNEAQ (reference sequence). V shed 0 bases and J shed 4 bases, with 9 bases lying between them. The CDR3 loop reads CASSLATGIYGYTF. The CDR3 region has the DNA TGTGCCAGCAGCTTAGCTACAGGGATCTATGGCTACACCTTC.

The DNA for the CDR3 is TGTGCCAGTAGTATAGGGACAGGGACCTACAATGAGCAGTTCTTC. This codes for CASSIGTGTYNEQFF. The rearrangement joins TRBV19 to TRBJ2-1; 8 bases align to TRBD1. Germline CDR1 LNHDA, CDR2 SQIVND (reference sequence). V was pared by 1 base and J by 2 bases, with 1 base of the junction left unmatched. This CDR3 is built from 15 residues.

The gene calls are TRBV5-1 and TRBJ2-2; 12 nucleotides agree with TRBD2. Unmatched junction bases numbered 9, after V lost 6 bases and J lost 0 bases. This CDR3 has 18 residues. CDR1 is SGHRS and CDR2 is YFSETQ in the germline V gene. The CDR3 DNA is TGCGCCAGCAACCCCGGAGGACTAGCGGGGTCGAACACCGGGGAGCTGTTTTTT. Protein sequence: CASNPGGLAGSNTGELFF.